A selection of T cell receptor beta chains follows, all from one sample in a study of cytomegalovirus exposure and HLA in healthy donors. Sequencing used immunoSEQ multiplex PCR; TCRdb keeps in-frame clones, though not all of them. The data contain roughly 120,000 clones, more than 65% of them singletons. The sample consisted of PBMCs. These receptors all come from a woman aged 60-70 years in good health and CMV-seropositive. Both conserved end residues are part of each CDR3. A D gene is named only where the DNA matches it firmly. Only part of the rows carry a size: once, few, many, or a class if the clone is expanded.

CDR3 protein	CDR3 DNA	clone size	D gene	V gene	J gene
CASSPRQSTYEQYF	TGCGCCAGCAGCCCACGACAGTCTACCTACGAGCAGTACTTC	NA	NA	TRBV4-1	TRBJ2-7
CASSPRTATYEQYF	TGTGCCAGCAGTCCCCGGACTGCTACCTACGAGCAGTACTTC	NA	NA	TRBV27	TRBJ2-7
CASSHSDTHYGYTF	TGTGCCAGCAGCCATTCGGACACCCACTATGGCTACACCTTC	NA	NA	TRBV11-2	TRBJ1-2
CASSELAGGGINGELFF	TGTGCCAGCAGCGAACTAGCGGGGGGAGGTATAAACGGGGAGCTGTTTTTT	NA	TRBD2	TRBV9	TRBJ2-2
CASSFGTGFHEQYF	TGTGCCAGCAGTTTCGGGACAGGGTTCCACGAGCAGTACTTC	NA	TRBD1	TRBV27	TRBJ2-7
CSVGEQNSPLHF	TGCAGCGTGGGAGAACAGAATTCACCCCTCCACTTT	NA	NA	TRBV29-1	TRBJ1-6
CASSVAGLVRNEQFF	TGTGCCAGCAGCGTAGCAGGACTAGTAAGGAATGAGCAGTTCTTC	NA	TRBD2	TRBV9	TRBJ2-1
CASSSRTGGPNTGELFF	TGTGCCAGCAGCTCTCGGACAGGAGGCCCGAACACCGGGGAGCTGTTTTTT	medium-sized	TRBD1	TRBV7-9	TRBJ2-2
CASSFLTGIEETQYF	TGTGCCAGCAGCTTCCTGACAGGGATAGAGGAGACCCAGTACTTC	NA	TRBD1	TRBV13	TRBJ2-5
CASGTSGGAYEQFF	TGTGCCAGCGGAACTAGCGGGGGGGCGTATGAGCAGTTCTTC	NA	TRBD2	TRBV6-6	TRBJ2-1
CSSSPQDRVDYTEAFF	TGTTCCAGCAGCCCCCAAGACAGGGTCGATTACACTGAAGCTTTCTTT	NA	TRBD1	TRBV7-9	TRBJ1-1
CAWTPGGNSPLHF	TGTGCCTGGACCCCGGGGGGGAATTCACCCCTCCACTTT	NA	NA	TRBV30	TRBJ1-6
CASSAGGGSGSPDTQYF	TGTGCCAGCAGCGCTGGCGGGGGGAGCGGGAGTCCAGATACGCAGTATTTT	few	TRBD2	TRBV9	TRBJ2-3
CSVEGGTGPKGAQYF	TGCAGCGTTGAAGGGGGTACAGGGCCCAAGGGGGCCCAGTACTTC	NA	NA	TRBV29-1	TRBJ2-5
CAPEGARDSGNTIYF	TGTGCCCCAGAGGGGGCCCGGGACTCTGGAAACACCATATATTTT	NA	NA	TRBV21-1	TRBJ1-3
CASSQGLWSNEQFF	TGCGCCAGCAGCCAGGGGCTATGGTCCAATGAGCAGTTCTTC	NA	NA	TRBV5-1	TRBJ2-1
CAWTTLGAAGTAPLLNEQFF	TGTGCCTGGACCACCCTCGGGGCAGCGGGAACCGCTCCTCTACTCAATGAGCAGTTCTTC	few	TRBD2	TRBV30	TRBJ2-1
CASTAGGRTNNEKLFF	TGTGCCAGCACCGCTGGAGGACGGACGAATAATGAAAAACTGTTTTTT	NA	NA	TRBV7-8	TRBJ1-4
CASSDAGVSFNEQFF	TGTGCCAGTAGTGACGCGGGAGTGTCCTTCAATGAGCAGTTCTTC	NA	TRBD2	TRBV19	TRBJ2-1
CASSLTGVGNSPLHF	TGTGCCAGCAGCCTTACAGGGGTGGGGAATTCACCCCTCCACTTT	NA	TRBD1	TRBV5-4	TRBJ1-6
CASSLGGSGGQPQHF	TGTGCCAGCAGTTTAGGGGGGTCGGGTGGGCAGCCCCAGCATTTT	NA	NA	TRBV27	TRBJ1-5
CASSSPGQGQNEQYF	TGTGCCAGCAGCTCACCCGGACAGGGGCAGAACGAGCAGTACTTC	NA	TRBD1	TRBV7-6	TRBJ2-7
CASTGQANTGELFF	TGTGCCAGTACCGGACAGGCGAACACCGGGGAGCTGTTTTTT	NA	TRBD1	TRBV19	TRBJ2-2
CASSLGTGIRELFF	TGTGCCAGCAGCTTAGGGACAGGGATTCGGGAGCTGTTTTTT	few	TRBD1	TRBV7-9	TRBJ2-2
CASSQASGVRNIQYF	TGCGCCAGCAGCCAAGCTTCAGGGGTAAGAAACATTCAGTACTTC	NA	NA	TRBV4-3	TRBJ2-4
CAWSPHRLGDYNEQFF	TGTGCCTGGAGTCCCCATCGGCTAGGTGATTATAATGAGCAGTTCTTC	few	NA	TRBV30	TRBJ2-1
CASSRGTSGRKSSETQYF	TGCGCCAGCAGCCGAGGGACTAGCGGGAGGAAATCTAGTGAGACCCAGTACTTC	NA	TRBD2	TRBV4-1	TRBJ2-5
CASSMTGGRNTGELFF	TGTGCCAGCAGCATGACAGGGGGCCGAAACACCGGGGAGCTGTTTTTT	NA	TRBD1	TRBV7-7	TRBJ2-2
CASSSDRATNYGYTF	TGTGCCAGCAGCTCGGACAGGGCTACTAACTATGGCTACACCTTC	NA	TRBD1	TRBV7-9	TRBJ1-2
CASSQASFGLSYNSPLHF	TGCGCCAGCAGCCAAGCTTCCTTTGGCCTCTCCTATAATTCACCCCTCCACTTT	NA	NA	TRBV4-1	TRBJ1-6
CASSLAQGWAFF	TGTGCCAGCAGCTTAGCGCAGGGTTGGGCTTTCTTT	once	NA	TRBV7-2	TRBJ1-1
CASSLGGRGYTF	TGTGCCAGCAGCTTAGGAGGGAGAGGCTACACCTTC	NA	NA	TRBV7-2	TRBJ1-2
CASSFDDRLNTEAFF	TGTGCCAGCAGCTTTGATGACAGATTGAACACTGAAGCTTTCTTT	few	NA	TRBV7-2	TRBJ1-1
CASLSAPGLASYNEQFF	TGCGCCAGCCTTAGCGCCCCGGGACTAGCTTCATACAATGAGCAGTTCTTC	NA	TRBD2	TRBV5-1	TRBJ2-1
CASSEGQGFYSPLHF	TGTGCCAGCAGCGAGGGACAGGGTTTTTATTCACCCCTCCACTTT	few	TRBD1	TRBV9	TRBJ1-6
CASSADRLYGYTF	TGTGCCAGCAGTGCCGACAGACTGTATGGCTACACCTTC	NA	NA	TRBV2	TRBJ1-2
CASSQDLASGSPGETQYF	TGTGCCAGTAGCCAAGATTTAGCTAGCGGGAGCCCCGGGGAGACCCAGTACTTC	NA	TRBD2	TRBV4-2	TRBJ2-5
CASSQEGGASTDTQYF	TGTGCCAGCAGCCAAGAAGGGGGGGCTAGCACAGATACGCAGTATTTT	NA	NA	TRBV4-2	TRBJ2-3
CASSVGGGPAFF	TGTGCCAGCAGCGTCGGGGGGGGGCCGGCTTTCTTT	NA	NA	TRBV9	TRBJ1-1
CASSLGARDSGNTIYF	TGTGCCAGCAGCTTAGGGGCTCGTGACTCTGGAAACACCATATATTTT	NA	NA	TRBV13	TRBJ1-3
CASSLGSSGGYEKLFF	TGTGCCAGCAGCTTGGGTTCATCAGGGGGCTATGAAAAACTGTTTTTT	NA	TRBD1	TRBV5-4	TRBJ1-4
CASMGQGSYEQYF	TGTGCCAGCATGGGACAGGGATCCTACGAGCAGTACTTC	few	TRBD1	TRBV6-5	TRBJ2-7
CASRDQGARNQPQHF	TGTGCCAGTAGAGACCAGGGGGCGCGTAATCAGCCCCAGCATTTT	once	TRBD1	TRBV19	TRBJ1-5
CASSRSGGAFNEQFF	TGTGCCAGCAGCCGTAGCGGGGGGGCCTTCAATGAGCAGTTCTTC	NA	TRBD2	TRBV7-9	TRBJ2-1
CAWSVTSQGRAFF	TGTGCCTGGAGTGTAACCTCACAGGGACGGGCTTTCTTT	NA	NA	TRBV30	TRBJ1-1